This TCR beta chain was found in a study of breast tumors, draining lymph nodes, adjacent tissues (dated by TCRdb to about 2016). At the level of the whole study: In breast cancer patients, the study compared the TCR beta repertoires of tumor, adjacent nontumor tissue and axillary lymph nodes. In human breast cancer, the study set out to assess how tumor, surrounding tissue and draining lymph node repertoires relate to one another and whether T cells might be exchanged between them. Results and caveats for the whole study, not just this receptor: The study presented the conclusion that tumor T cells originate in lymph nodes as consistent with a hypothesis, not as something directly demonstrated. Tumor and nontumor tissue repertoires were found to be significantly more similar in luminal-like than in basal-like breast cancer. Tumor T-cell repertoires showed less diversity than lymph node repertoires and more diversity than nontumor tissue repertoires, and tumor T-cell repertoires showed preferential V and J gene usage. The data were judged consistent with most tumor T cells deriving from the lymph node and then expanding within tumor tissue.

The lymph node samples were taken from the axillary draining lymph nodes of breast cancer patients. This sample was sequenced with an Illumina HiSeq 2000. Multiplex PCR amplification was used to generate the TCR beta chain libraries. High-throughput sequencing was used to analyze the amplified TCR beta chain products. TCRdb passed the public sequencing reads through fastp at Q25 and MiXCR, retaining productive beta sequences. Each CDR3 protein gets just one entry, which takes the most common genes and DNA from the rows behind it. The sample has about 200,000 distinct CDR3 sequences on record, roughly 31% of them singletons. In total, the top ten clones hold about 4.5% of the sample. Sequences SEHNR (CDR1) and FQNEAQ (CDR2) are obtained from the germline V gene (reference sequence). V lost 6 bases and J lost 5 bases, and the count of bases not matched to a germline gene is 7. Taken from cysteine to phenylalanine, the CDR3 has 14 residues. Left in the record is the CDR3 DNA by itself, 42 bases read in frame from the first base.

This clonotype was recorded a few times. Its antigen is unknown. No much larger clone exists at a distance of one base, and base qualities are not known. The chain links TRBV7-9 with TRBJ1-1; TRBD1 aligns with 9 central bases. Sequences were obtained from axillary lymph node tissue. The clonotype comes from a female donor with breast cancer. Some clones in this sample may be carry-over from other donors' samples. The CDR3 protein is CASRSTGGKTEAFF. The DNA reads TGTGCCAGCAGATCGACAGGGGGGAAGACTGAAGCTTTCTTT. Outside the CDR3, residues come from the reference TRBV7-9 and TRBJ1-1 proteins, so the full variable domain is: DTGVSQNPRHKITKRGQNVTFRCDPISEHNRLYWYRQTLGQGPEFLTYFQNEAQLEKSRLLSDRFSAERPKGSFSTLEIQRTEQGDSAMYLCASRSTGGKTEAFFGQGTRLTVV.